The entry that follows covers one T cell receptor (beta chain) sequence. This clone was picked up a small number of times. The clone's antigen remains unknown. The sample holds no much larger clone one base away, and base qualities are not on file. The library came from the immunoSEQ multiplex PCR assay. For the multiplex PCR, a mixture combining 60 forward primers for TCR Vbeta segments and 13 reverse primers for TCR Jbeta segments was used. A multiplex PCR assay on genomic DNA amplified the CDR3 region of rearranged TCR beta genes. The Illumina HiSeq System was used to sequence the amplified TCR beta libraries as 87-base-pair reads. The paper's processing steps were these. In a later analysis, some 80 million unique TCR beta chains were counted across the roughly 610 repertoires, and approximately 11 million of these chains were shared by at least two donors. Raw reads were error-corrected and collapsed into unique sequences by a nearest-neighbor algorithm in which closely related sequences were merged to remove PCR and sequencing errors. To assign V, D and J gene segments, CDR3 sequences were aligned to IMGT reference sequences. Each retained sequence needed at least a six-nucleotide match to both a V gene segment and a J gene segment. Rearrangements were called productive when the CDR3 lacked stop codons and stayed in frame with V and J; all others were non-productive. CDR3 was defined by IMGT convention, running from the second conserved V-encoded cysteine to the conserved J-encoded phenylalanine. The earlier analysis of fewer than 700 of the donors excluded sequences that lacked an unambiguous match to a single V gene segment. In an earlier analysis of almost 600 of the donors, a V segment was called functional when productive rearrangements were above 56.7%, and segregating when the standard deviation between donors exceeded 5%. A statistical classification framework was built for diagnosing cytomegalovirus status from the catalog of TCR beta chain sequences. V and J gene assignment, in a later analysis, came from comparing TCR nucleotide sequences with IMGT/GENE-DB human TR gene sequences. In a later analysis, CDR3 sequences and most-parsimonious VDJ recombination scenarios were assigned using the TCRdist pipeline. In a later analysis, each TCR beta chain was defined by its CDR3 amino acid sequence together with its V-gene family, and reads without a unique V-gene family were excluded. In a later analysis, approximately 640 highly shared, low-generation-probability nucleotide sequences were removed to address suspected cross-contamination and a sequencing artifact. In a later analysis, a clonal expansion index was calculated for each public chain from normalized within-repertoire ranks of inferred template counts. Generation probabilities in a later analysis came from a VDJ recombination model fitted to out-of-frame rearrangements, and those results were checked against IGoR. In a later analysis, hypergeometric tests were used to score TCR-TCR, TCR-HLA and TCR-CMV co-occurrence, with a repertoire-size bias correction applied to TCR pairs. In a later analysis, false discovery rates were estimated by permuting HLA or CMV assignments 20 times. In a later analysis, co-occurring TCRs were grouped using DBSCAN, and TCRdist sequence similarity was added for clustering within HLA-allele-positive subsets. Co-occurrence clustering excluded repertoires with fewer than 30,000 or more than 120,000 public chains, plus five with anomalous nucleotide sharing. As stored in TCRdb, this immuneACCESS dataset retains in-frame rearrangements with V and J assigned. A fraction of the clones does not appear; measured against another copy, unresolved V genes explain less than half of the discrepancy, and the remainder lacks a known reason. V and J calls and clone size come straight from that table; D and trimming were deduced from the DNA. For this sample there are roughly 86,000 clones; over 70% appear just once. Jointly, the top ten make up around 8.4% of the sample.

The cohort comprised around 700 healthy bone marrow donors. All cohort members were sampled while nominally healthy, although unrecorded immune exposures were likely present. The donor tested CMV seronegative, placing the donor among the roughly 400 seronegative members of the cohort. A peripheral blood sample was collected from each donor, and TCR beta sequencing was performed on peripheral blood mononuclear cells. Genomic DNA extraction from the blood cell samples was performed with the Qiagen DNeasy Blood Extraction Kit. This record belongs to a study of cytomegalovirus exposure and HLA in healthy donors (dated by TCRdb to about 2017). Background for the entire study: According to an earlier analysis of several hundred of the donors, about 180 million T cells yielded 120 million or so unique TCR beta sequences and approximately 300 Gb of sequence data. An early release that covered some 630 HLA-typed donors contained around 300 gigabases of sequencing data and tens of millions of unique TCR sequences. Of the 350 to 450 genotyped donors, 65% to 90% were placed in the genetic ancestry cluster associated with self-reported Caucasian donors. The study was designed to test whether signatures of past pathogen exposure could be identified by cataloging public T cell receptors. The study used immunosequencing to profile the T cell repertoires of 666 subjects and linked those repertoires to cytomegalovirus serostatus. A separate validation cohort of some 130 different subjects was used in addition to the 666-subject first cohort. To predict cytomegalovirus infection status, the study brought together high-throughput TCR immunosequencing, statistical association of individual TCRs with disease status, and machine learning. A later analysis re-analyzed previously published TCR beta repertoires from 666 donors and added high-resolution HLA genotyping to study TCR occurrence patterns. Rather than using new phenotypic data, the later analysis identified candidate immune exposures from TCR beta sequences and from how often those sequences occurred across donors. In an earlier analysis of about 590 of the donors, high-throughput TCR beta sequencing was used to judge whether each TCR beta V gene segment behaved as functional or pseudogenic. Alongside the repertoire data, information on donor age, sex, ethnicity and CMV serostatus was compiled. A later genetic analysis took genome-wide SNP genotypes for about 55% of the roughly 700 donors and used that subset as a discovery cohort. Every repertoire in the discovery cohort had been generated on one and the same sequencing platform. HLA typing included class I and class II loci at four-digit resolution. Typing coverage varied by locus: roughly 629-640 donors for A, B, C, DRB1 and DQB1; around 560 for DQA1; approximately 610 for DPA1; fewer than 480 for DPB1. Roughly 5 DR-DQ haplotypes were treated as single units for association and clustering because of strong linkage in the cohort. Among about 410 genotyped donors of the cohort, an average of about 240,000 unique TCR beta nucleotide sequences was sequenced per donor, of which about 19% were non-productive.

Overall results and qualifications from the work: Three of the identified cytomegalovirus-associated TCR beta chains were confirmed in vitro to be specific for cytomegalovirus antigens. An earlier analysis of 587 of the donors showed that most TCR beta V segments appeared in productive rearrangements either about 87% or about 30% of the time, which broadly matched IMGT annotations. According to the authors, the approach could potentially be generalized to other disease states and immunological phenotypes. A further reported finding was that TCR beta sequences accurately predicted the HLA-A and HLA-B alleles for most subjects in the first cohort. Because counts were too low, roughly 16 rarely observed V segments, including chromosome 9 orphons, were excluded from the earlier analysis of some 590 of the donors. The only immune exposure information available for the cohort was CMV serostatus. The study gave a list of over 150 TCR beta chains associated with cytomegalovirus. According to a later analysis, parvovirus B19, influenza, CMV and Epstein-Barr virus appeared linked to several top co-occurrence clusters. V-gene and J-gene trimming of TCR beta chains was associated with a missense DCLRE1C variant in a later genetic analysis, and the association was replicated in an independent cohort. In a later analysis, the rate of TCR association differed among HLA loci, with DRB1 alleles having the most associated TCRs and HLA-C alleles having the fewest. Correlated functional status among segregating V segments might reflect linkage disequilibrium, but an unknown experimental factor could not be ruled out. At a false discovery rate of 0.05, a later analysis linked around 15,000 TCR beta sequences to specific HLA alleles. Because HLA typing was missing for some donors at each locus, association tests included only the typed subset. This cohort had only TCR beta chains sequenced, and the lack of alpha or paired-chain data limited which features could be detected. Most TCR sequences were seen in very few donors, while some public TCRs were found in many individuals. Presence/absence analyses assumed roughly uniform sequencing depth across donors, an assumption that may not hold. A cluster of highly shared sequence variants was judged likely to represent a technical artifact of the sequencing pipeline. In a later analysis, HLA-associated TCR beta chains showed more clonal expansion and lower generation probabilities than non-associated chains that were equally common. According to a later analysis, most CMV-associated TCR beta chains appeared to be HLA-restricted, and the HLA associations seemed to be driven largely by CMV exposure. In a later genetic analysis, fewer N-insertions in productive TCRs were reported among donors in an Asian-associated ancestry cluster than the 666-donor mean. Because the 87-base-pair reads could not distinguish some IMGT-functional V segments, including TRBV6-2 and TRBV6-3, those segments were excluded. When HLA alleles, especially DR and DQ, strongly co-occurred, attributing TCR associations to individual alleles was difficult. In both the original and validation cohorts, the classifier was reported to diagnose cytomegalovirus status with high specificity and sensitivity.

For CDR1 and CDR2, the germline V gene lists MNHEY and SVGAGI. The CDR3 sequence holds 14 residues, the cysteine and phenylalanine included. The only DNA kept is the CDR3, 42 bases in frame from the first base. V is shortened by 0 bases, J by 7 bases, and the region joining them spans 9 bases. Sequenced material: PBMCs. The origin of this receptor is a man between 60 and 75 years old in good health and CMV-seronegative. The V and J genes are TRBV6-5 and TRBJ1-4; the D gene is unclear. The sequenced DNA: TGTGCCAGCAGTTACTCGGTCCCAGTTGAAAAACTGTTTTTT. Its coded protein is CASSYSVPVEKLFF.